Included here is one T cell receptor beta chain sequence, with context. This clonotype has more than one count but fewer than ten. What antigen it recognizes has not been identified. No base qualities exist here, and no much larger clone lies one base off it. Profiling of TCR beta VDJ combinations and CDR3 sequences used genomic DNA as the template. TCR repertoire sequencing was run on an Illumina HiSeq 2000. The published analysis was carried out like this. Repertoires were assessed using TRBV/TRBJ rearrangement plots, CDR3 size and DJ length profiles, and Simpson's diversity index. The most abundant DNA sequence in the deep sequencing data was taken as the immunodominant clone. CDR3 amino acid sequences were checked for sharing across subjects and were also compared against the VDJdb database and published repertoires. The public reads were quality trimmed at Q25 with fastp and then assembled into clones with MiXCR by TCRdb, keeping productive beta chains. Each CDR3 protein appears once, grouped with its most common genes and DNA. In this record, the V and J calls reflect TCRdb's handling and not the investigators' own analysis. In this sample the table shows about 150,000 distinct CDR3 sequences, about 48% of which occur a single time. Approximately 12% of the sample comes from the top ten.

The CDR3 covers 17 residues, taking in both the cysteine and the phenylalanine. Solely the CDR3 DNA is kept, with 51 bases framed from the first base. The germline V gene gives CDR1 as MNHEY and CDR2 as SVGEGT. V has 6 bases trimmed and J has 5 bases trimmed; junction bases matching no gene number 13. This record comes from a study of CD8+CD57+ T cells in acquired aplastic anemia (dated by TCRdb to the late 2010s). Turning to the overall study: Extracted DNA from sorted CD4+ and CD8+ cells averaged around 3.5 ug, ranging from roughly 0.17 to 27.4 ug. A CD8+CD57+ expansion meant a frequency higher than the mean frequency seen in healthy subjects. Paper-wide results and their limitations: Patients and healthy controls showed no significant difference in CD8+ Simpson's diversity (P=0.060). Although around 30 CD8+ CDR3 sequences were shared by patients and controls, these sequences appeared highly expressed in patients and within the immunodominant clones of patients.

Expansion of CD8+CD57+ cells had been shown by flow cytometry in the patients chosen for sequencing. All patients had severe acquired aplastic anemia diagnosed by International Study of Aplastic Anemia and Agranulocytosis and Camitta criteria. Patients had received no therapy at the time of blood sampling. The study deep-sequenced TCR repertoires of sorted CD4+ and CD8+ blood T cells from severe aplastic anemia patients and healthy subjects. In the USA, patient enrollment took place under clinicaltrials.gov protocols 00001620, 01623167, 00001397, 00071045, 00081523 and 00961064. Ficoll-Paque density gradient centrifugation was used to isolate peripheral blood mononuclear cells. Before DNA extraction, CD4+ and CD8+ T cells were sorted by FACS or by magnetic beads.

The rearranged chain carries TRBV6-2 or TRBV6-3 and TRBJ2-2; 9 central bases correspond to TRBD1. The source material was sorted CD4+, CD8+, or CD8+CD57+ T cells (not recorded which) from PBMCs. This clonotype was obtained from a human donor with aplastic anemia. The DNA sequence is given as TGTGCCAGCAGCCGAAAACAGGGGGCGCGAGTGACCGGGGAGCTGTTTTTT. It is translated as CASSRKQGARVTGELFF.